The entry that follows covers one T cell receptor beta chain sequence. Its binding antigen is unknown. The input lacks base qualities; no much larger clone sits a single base away. Adults with ileal or ileocolonic Crohn's disease and an indication for ileocolonic resection were eligible for inclusion. Whole ileal mucosal biopsies were stored frozen at -80°C before DNA extraction. A TRizol-based method was used to extract genomic DNA from the frozen whole biopsies, and the DNA was quantified with a NanoDrop 2000 spectrophotometer. This sample is part of a study of T cell repertoires in ileal Crohn's disease (dated by TCRdb to about 2019). Regarding the research as a whole: Median disease duration was approximately 8 years, and 35% to 40% of patients were identified as active smokers at the time of surgery. All patients had surgery for a complication: stricturing disease in 61% and penetrating disease in about 40%. Roughly half of the patients were given postoperative therapy, with 15 to 20 on anti-TNF agents and about ten on thiopurines. The TCR repertoire was analysed in approximately 61 patients with Crohn's disease drawn from a prospective multicentre cohort. The study was conducted in parallel with a multicentre cohort that was designed to identify predictors of early endoscopic recurrence following ileocolonic resection. Endoscopic postoperative recurrence was defined by a Rutgeerts score above i0. A total of 170 or so mucosal samples from 57 patients were sequenced, collected from several sites on the surgical specimen and at postoperative endoscopy. The study at large found these results: A significantly higher proportion of clonal expansions was observed in active smokers at surgery than in non-smokers (about 25% vs 20%, p=0.02). Sorted CD8 T cells carried more high-frequency clones than CD4 T cells, suggesting mucosal expansions were mainly CD8. Higher high-frequency clone percentages at surgery were associated with endoscopic recurrence; all patients with clonality above 26.8% (18/57) had recurrence. Mucosal CD4 and CD8 T cells were sorted and sequenced only in a subgroup of patients, whose size was not stated.

The CDR1 and CDR2 encoded by the germline V gene (reference sequence) are SEHNR and FQNEAQ. The CDR3 holds 17 amino acids from the cysteine to the phenylalanine. CDR3 DNA only is kept here, 51 bases in frame from base 1. At the junction V is shortened by 7 bases and J by 1 base; bases outside the gene matches: 10. For commercial TCRB immunosequencing, approximately 500 nanograms of biopsy DNA were submitted for each sample. Adaptive Biotechnology amplified CDR3 regions from genomic DNA with a two-step multiplex PCR that controlled for amplification bias. Primers covering every V and J gene segment were used in the first PCR, while barcodes and Illumina adapters were added in the second PCR. An Illumina instrument was used to sequence the CDR3 libraries. Per the authors' processing: The analysis drew on both the pipelines supplied by the vendor and custom analysis of the raw data in R/Bioconductor running R version 3.3.0. Clonality, which ranges from 0 to 1, was calculated as the inverse of the normalised Shannon entropy across all productive clones. High-frequency clones were defined as the share of the repertoire taken up by the top 100 clones, keeping only clones that passed a 95% confidence test. The Simpson index measured repertoire diversity, and the Morisita-Horn index measured overlap between samples. Sourced from immuneACCESS, this table was stored by TCRdb with only in-frame sequences that have V and J called. A share of the clones is absent; for the studies checked, an unresolved V gene accounts for under half, and the remainder has no known explanation. That table supplies the V and J calls and clone size; D and trimming were determined from the DNA. Counted in this sample were about 4,700 clones; around four fifths of them appeared once. The top ten hold 10% to 15% of the sample.

The sequencing sample was made of ileal tissue. The rearranged segments are TRBV7-9 and TRBJ1-1; 12 of the junction bases match TRBD1. The sequence derives from an adult with Crohn's disease. The DNA reads as follows: TGTGCCAGCACCCGGGACAGGGGGCTCTTGGGGAACACTGAAGCTTTCTTT. Translated, this is CASTRDRGLLGNTEAFF.